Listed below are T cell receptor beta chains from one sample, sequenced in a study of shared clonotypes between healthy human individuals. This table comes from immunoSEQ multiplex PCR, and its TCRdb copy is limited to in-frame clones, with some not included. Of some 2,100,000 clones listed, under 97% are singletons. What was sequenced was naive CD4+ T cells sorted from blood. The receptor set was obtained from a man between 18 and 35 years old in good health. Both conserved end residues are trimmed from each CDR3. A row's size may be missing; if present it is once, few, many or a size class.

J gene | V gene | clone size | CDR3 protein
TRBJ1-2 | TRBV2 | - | ASDLLGYGYT
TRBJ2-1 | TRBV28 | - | ASSEGGQGYYNEQF
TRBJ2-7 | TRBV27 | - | ASSPGTSGAPSSYEQY
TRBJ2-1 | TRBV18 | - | ASSYLLEDEQF
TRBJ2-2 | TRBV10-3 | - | AISEGSAGWNTGELF
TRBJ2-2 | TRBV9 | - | ASSVGPGINTGELF
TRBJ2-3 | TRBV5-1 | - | ASSLGRVLAAAETQY
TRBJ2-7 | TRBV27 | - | ASSPWIYEGARSEQY
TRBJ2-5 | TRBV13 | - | ASSFHYGGPPFRETQY
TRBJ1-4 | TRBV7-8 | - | ASSLVGGSNEKLF
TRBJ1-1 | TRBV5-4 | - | ASSISTGMNTEAF
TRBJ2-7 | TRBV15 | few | ATSRDTQRGSYEQY
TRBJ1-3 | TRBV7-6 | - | ASSPGTDSGNTIY
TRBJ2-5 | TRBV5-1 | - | ASSRTGKQETQY
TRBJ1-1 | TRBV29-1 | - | SVEKGGSGMNTEAF
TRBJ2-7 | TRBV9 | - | ASSKGQRPYEQY
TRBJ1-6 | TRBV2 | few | ASSERLNNSPLH
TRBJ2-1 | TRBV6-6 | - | ATQDYALGGRQF
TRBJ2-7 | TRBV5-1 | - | ASSLPGVGSYEQY
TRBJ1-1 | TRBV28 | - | ASSPPGTANTEAF